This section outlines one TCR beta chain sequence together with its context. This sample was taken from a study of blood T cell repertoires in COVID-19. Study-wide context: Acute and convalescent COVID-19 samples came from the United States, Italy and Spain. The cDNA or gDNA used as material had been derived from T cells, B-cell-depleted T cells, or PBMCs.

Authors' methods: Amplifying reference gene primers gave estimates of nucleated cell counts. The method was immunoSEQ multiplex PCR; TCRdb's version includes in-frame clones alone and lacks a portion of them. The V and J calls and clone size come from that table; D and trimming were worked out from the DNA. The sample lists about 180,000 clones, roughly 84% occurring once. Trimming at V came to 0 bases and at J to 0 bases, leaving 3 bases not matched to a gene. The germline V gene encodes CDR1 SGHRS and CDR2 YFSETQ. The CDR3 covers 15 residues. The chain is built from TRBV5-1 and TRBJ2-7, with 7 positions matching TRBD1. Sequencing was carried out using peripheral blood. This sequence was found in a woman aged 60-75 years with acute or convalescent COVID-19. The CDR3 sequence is CASSLDRGFSYEQYF. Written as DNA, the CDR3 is TGCGCCAGCAGCTTGGACAGGGGATTCTCCTACGAGCAGTACTTC.